This T cell receptor (beta chain) was retrieved from a study of CD8 T cells in ankylosing spondylitis. Libraries for TCR beta were made by quantitative 5'-RACE with molecular barcodes. TCRdb called the 5' RACE reads again in MiXCR, with one record for every CDR3 protein. The sample records fewer than 400,000 distinct CDR3 sequences, under 25% being singletons. Study-level points and caveats: Blood of patients with ankylosing spondylitis appeared to be characterized by a TCR beta motif of seven or eight highly homologous variants. Researchers reportedly found disease-linked clones significantly enriched in matched ankylosing spondylitis synovial fluid.

This clonotype was observed a few times. The antigen is undetermined. The source of this sequence is a male donor with ankylosing spondylitis. The sample comprised blood, either unsorted or a sorted T cell fraction (not recorded which).

The DNA of the CDR3 is TGCAGCGTTACCAAGGACTATGGCTACACCTTC. Protein: CSVTKDYGYTF. The chain employs TRBV29-1 and TRBJ1-2; no definite D call. CDR1 and CDR2 (germline): SQVTM, ANQGSEA. The CDR3 has 11 residues. Trimming removed 5 bases at V and 3 bases at J, with 7 bases between.